This T cell receptor (beta chain) was sequenced during a study of cytomegalovirus exposure and HLA in healthy donors. The CDR3 has 15 amino acids. V lost 4 bases to trimming and J lost 6 bases, with 19 bases between them. Germline values: CDR1 SEHNR, CDR2 FQNEAQ (reference sequence). Healthy people donating bone marrow made up the donors. PCR amplification relied on 60 Vbeta primers (plus 13 Jbeta primers). This table comes from immunoSEQ multiplex PCR, and its TCRdb copy is limited to in-frame clones, with some not included. The sample includes 40,000 or so clones. Notes on this clone: Its antigen is still unknown.

Study-wide findings and caveats: Most TCR sequences were rare, but some public TCRs occurred in many donors.

The receptor was derived from a male donor in good health and CMV-seronegative. Sequenced material: PBMCs. The chain uses TRBV7-9 and TRBJ2-7; a weak D match, TRBD2 (6 bases). CDR3 protein: CASSSPSGRGGEQYF. The CDR3 DNA sequence: TGTGCCAGCAGCTCCCCGTCCGGGAGAGGAGGCGAGCAGTACTTC.